This T cell receptor (beta chain) was recovered during a study of T cells in Graves' hyperthyroidism and ophthalmopathy. Whole-study findings and limits: Before onset, ophthalmopathy was predicted by the model a median around 6 months earlier.

Template material for amplifying TCR beta CDR3 regions consisted of RNA transcripts. The HTBI set primed first-round TCR CDR3 RT-PCR. TCRdb ran MiXCR on the multiplex PCR reads and lists one entry per CDR3 protein. Of about 360,000 distinct CDR3 sequences in the sample, 13% were seen once. With 2 bases clipped from V and 4 bases from J, the junction kept 17 bases outside the gene matches. CDR1 is MGHRA, CDR2 YSYEKL, per germline. The CDR3 sequence is 19 residues long. Comments on this clonotype: Antigen unknown.

V is TRBV4-1 and J is TRBJ1-2; the match to TRBD1 covers 9 bases. The sequenced sample consisted of blood. The origin of this receptor is a woman between 18 and 29 years old with Graves' hyperthyroidism. The CDR3 protein is CASSQTAIPRDRVGYGYTF. The CDR3 DNA is TGCGCCAGCAGCCAAACCGCGATCCCCCGGGACAGGGTCGGCTATGGCTACACCTTC.